These T cell receptor beta chains were read from a single sample in a study of technical replicates of blood from several donors. Using immunoSEQ multiplex PCR, the repertoire was profiled, and TCRdb retains in-frame clones only, with some absent. The sample lists fewer than 100,000 clones; approximately 95% were seen once. Sequencing used T cells isolated from PBMCs. All receptors derive from a human donor in good health. CDR3s include the opening cysteine and the closing phenylalanine or tryptophan. The D gene is left open where the match is weak. The size entry is marked missing in some rows and otherwise reads once, few, many or a size class.

CDR3: CASSESMTGAEAFF
DNA: TGTGCCAGCAGCGAATCCATGACAGGGGCTGAAGCTTTCTTT
D: TRBD1
J: TRBJ1-1
V: TRBV9
size: -

CDR3: CASRKGHTNTGELFF
DNA: TGTGCCAGTAGGAAGGGACACACGAACACCGGGGAGCTGTTTTTT
D: -
J: TRBJ2-2
V: TRBV19
size: once

CDR3: CASSLSSGLTDTQYF
DNA: TGTGCCAGCAGCTTGAGTAGCGGACTAACAGATACGCAGTATTTT
D: -
J: TRBJ2-3
V: TRBV5-6
size: -

CDR3: CASSLRGGGQPQHF
DNA: TGCGCCAGCAGCTTACGGGGGGGAGGCCAGCCCCAGCATTTT
D: -
J: TRBJ1-5
V: TRBV5-1
size: -

CDR3: CASSRGISYEQYF
DNA: TGTGCCAGCAGTCGGGGTATCTCCTACGAGCAGTACTTC
D: -
J: TRBJ2-7
V: TRBV28
size: once

CDR3: CASSVSNQPQHF
DNA: TGTGCCAGCAGTGTATCCAATCAGCCCCAGCATTTT
D: -
J: TRBJ1-5
V: TRBV7-2
size: -

CDR3: CASSLDSWEDQAF
DNA: TGTGCCAGCAGCTTAGATTCGTGGGAGGACCAAGCCTTC
D: -
J: TRBJ2-7
V: TRBV11-2
size: -

CDR3: CASSEGPGELGGYTF
DNA: TGTGCCAGCAGTGAAGGGCCAGGTGAGCTCGGAGGCTACACCTTC
D: -
J: TRBJ1-2
V: TRBV2
size: -

CDR3: CAGGVLYGYTF
DNA: TGTGCCGGCGGAGTCCTCTATGGCTACACCTTC
D: -
J: TRBJ1-2
V: TRBV6-5
size: -

CDR3: CASSLRTGFNYGYTF
DNA: TGCGCCAGCAGCTTGCGGACAGGCTTTAACTATGGCTACACCTTC
D: TRBD1
J: TRBJ1-2
V: TRBV5-1
size: few

CDR3: CASQPRGTNEQFF
DNA: TGTGCTAGTCAACCACGGGGGACCAATGAGCAGTTCTTC
D: -
J: TRBJ2-1
V: TRBV12-5
size: -

CDR3: CASSMFLPGEPGWKQFF
DNA: TGTGCCAGTAGTATGTTCCTCCCGGGAGAGCCGGGGTGGAAGCAGTTCTTC
D: -
J: TRBJ2-1
V: TRBV19
size: -

CDR3: CASSELAVPYEQYF
DNA: TGTGCCAGCAGCGAACTAGCGGTCCCCTACGAGCAGTACTTC
D: TRBD2
J: TRBJ2-7
V: TRBV9
size: -

CDR3: CASSIGDRSNEKLFF
DNA: TGTGCCAGTAGTATAGGGGACAGGTCTAATGAAAAACTGTTTTTT
D: TRBD1
J: TRBJ1-4
V: TRBV19
size: -

CDR3: CASWGQGGGNRDTEAFF
DNA: TGTGCCAGCTGGGGACAGGGTGGTGGCAATCGGGACACTGAAGCTTTCTTT
D: TRBD1
J: TRBJ1-1
V: TRBV14
size: few

CDR3: CATSRVSSGRETQYF
DNA: TGTGCCACCAGCAGAGTGTCTAGCGGGAGAGAGACCCAGTACTTC
D: TRBD2
J: TRBJ2-5
V: TRBV15
size: -

CDR3: CASSLASTYNQPQHF
DNA: TGTGCCAGCAGTTTAGCCTCAACCTACAATCAGCCCCAGCATTTT
D: -
J: TRBJ1-5
V: TRBV27
size: once

CDR3: CAWSVWGLDGYTF
DNA: TGTGCCTGGAGTGTCTGGGGGCTAGATGGCTACACCTTC
D: -
J: TRBJ1-2
V: TRBV30
size: -

CDR3: CASSWSAVNEQFF
DNA: TGTGCCAGCAGTTGGAGCGCGGTGAATGAGCAGTTCTTC
D: -
J: TRBJ2-1
V: TRBV27
size: -

CDR3: CASSLETGRRYGYTF
DNA: TGTGCCAGCAGCTTAGAGACAGGGCGGCGGTATGGCTACACCTTC
D: TRBD1
J: TRBJ1-2
V: TRBV7-2
size: -

CDR3: CATKAGTTSTYEQYF
DNA: TGTGCCACCAAAGCCGGGACTACCTCCACCTACGAGCAGTACTTC
D: TRBD2
J: TRBJ2-7
V: TRBV6-6
size: -

CDR3: CASSHRDSAEAFF
DNA: TGTGCCAGCAGTCACAGGGATAGCGCTGAAGCTTTCTTT
D: -
J: TRBJ1-1
V: TRBV6-5
size: -

CDR3: CAIPGLASSGANVLTF
DNA: TGTGCCATCCCGGGACTGGCTAGCTCTGGGGCCAACGTCCTGACTTTC
D: -
J: TRBJ2-6
V: TRBV10-3
size: -

CDR3: CASGWGREAFF
DNA: TGTGCCAGCGGATGGGGGCGCGAAGCTTTCTTT
D: -
J: TRBJ1-1
V: TRBV6-5
size: -

CDR3: CASSPGDQYEQYF
DNA: TGTGCCAGCAGTCCCGGAGACCAGTACGAGCAGTACTTC
D: -
J: TRBJ2-7
V: TRBV27
size: -

CDR3: CASSSTGPGQPQHF
DNA: TGTGCCAGTAGTTCGACAGGGCCCGGTCAGCCCCAGCATTTT
D: TRBD1
J: TRBJ1-5
V: TRBV19
size: -

CDR3: CASSKTVNNEKLFF
DNA: TGTGCCAGCAGTAAGACAGTCAATAATGAAAAACTGTTTTTT
D: -
J: TRBJ1-4
V: TRBV28
size: -

CDR3: CASSEPALAGYEQYF
DNA: TGTGCCAGCAGTGAACCCGCACTAGCGGGCTACGAGCAGTACTTC
D: TRBD2
J: TRBJ2-7
V: TRBV6-1
size: -

CDR3: CATQGTGEGPNEQFF
DNA: TGTGCCACTCAGGGCACGGGAGAGGGGCCAAATGAGCAGTTCTTC
D: -
J: TRBJ2-1
V: TRBV15
size: -

CDR3: CASTKDRANYGYTF
DNA: TGTGCCAGCACCAAGGACAGGGCGAACTATGGCTACACCTTC
D: TRBD1
J: TRBJ1-2
V: TRBV7-2
size: -

CDR3: CASSRGLAGEGGELFF
DNA: TGTGCCAGCAGCCGAGGACTAGCGGGCGAAGGGGGGGAGCTGTTTTTT
D: TRBD2
J: TRBJ2-2
V: TRBV7-9
size: once

CDR3: CASSKREAYNEQFF
DNA: TGTGCCAGCAGCAAGAGGGAGGCATACAATGAGCAGTTCTTC
D: -
J: TRBJ2-1
V: TRBV21-1
size: -

CDR3: CASSLIAGLAGNNEQFF
DNA: TGTGCCAGCAGTCTAATCGCAGGACTAGCGGGAAACAATGAGCAGTTCTTC
D: TRBD2
J: TRBJ2-1
V: TRBV11-2
size: -

CDR3: CASTSPARSTDTQYF
DNA: TGTGCCAGCACCTCCCCCGCGCGGAGCACAGATACGCAGTATTTT
D: -
J: TRBJ2-3
V: TRBV7-9
size: -

CDR3: CASSGSGLFTDTQYF
DNA: TGTGCCAGCAGTGGTAGCGGACTCTTCACAGATACGCAGTATTTT
D: -
J: TRBJ2-3
V: TRBV25-1
size: -

CDR3: CATSRAGQQETQYF
DNA: TGTGCCACCAGCAGAGCGGGACAACAAGAGACCCAGTACTTC
D: -
J: TRBJ2-5
V: TRBV15
size: -

CDR3: CASSYLVRLAEQYF
DNA: TGTGCCAGCAGTTACCTGGTGCGGTTAGCCGAGCAGTACTTC
D: -
J: TRBJ2-7
V: TRBV6-5
size: -

CDR3: CASSPSGTNEKLFF
DNA: TGTGCCAGCAGCCCATCAGGAACTAATGAAAAACTGTTTTTT
D: -
J: TRBJ1-4
V: TRBV7-3
size: -

CDR3: CASSYSGVYNEQFF
DNA: TGTGCCAGCAGCTATAGCGGGGTTTACAATGAGCAGTTCTTC
D: TRBD2
J: TRBJ2-1
V: TRBV11-3
size: -

CDR3: CASSLGGLAGNYEQYF
DNA: TGCGCCAGCAGCTTGGGTGGGCTAGCGGGCAATTACGAGCAGTACTTC
D: TRBD2
J: TRBJ2-7
V: TRBV5-1
size: -

CDR3: CASQTGTEEQYF
DNA: TGTGCCAGCCAAACAGGGACAGAAGAGCAGTACTTC
D: TRBD1
J: TRBJ2-7
V: TRBV27
size: -

CDR3: CASSIENGLQGNTEAFF
DNA: TGTGCCAGTAGTATAGAAAACGGTCTTCAGGGGAACACTGAAGCTTTCTTT
D: -
J: TRBJ1-1
V: TRBV19
size: -

CDR3: CASSEVLTLPYEQYF
DNA: TGTGCCAGCAGTGAAGTGCTAACCCTTCCCTACGAGCAGTACTTC
D: -
J: TRBJ2-7
V: TRBV25-1
size: -

CDR3: CAWSPGEGQPQHF
DNA: TGTGCCTGGAGTCCTGGGGAGGGTCAGCCCCAGCATTTT
D: -
J: TRBJ1-5
V: TRBV30
size: few

CDR3: CASSFGGQQFF
DNA: TGTGCCAGCTCCTTCGGGGGGCAGCAGTTCTTC
D: -
J: TRBJ2-1
V: TRBV25-1
size: -

CDR3: CSVVLIGANTEAFF
DNA: TGCAGCGTTGTCCTTATTGGGGCGAACACTGAAGCTTTCTTT
D: -
J: TRBJ1-1
V: TRBV29-1
size: -

CDR3: CASSQDSRGGTDTQYF
DNA: TGCGCCAGCAGCCAAGATTCCAGGGGAGGCACAGATACGCAGTATTTT
D: -
J: TRBJ2-3
V: TRBV4-3
size: -

CDR3: CASSLDSTGHNEAFF
DNA: TGTGCCAGCAGCTTAGATTCCACAGGGCACAATGAAGCTTTCTTT
D: -
J: TRBJ1-1
V: TRBV11-3
size: few